The clone carrying this T cell receptor beta chain was picked up many times. TCRdb reprocessed the 5' RACE reads with MiXCR, giving one entry per CDR3 protein. The sample records 8,000 or so distinct CDR3 sequences, more than 30% being singletons. The sequencing sample was made of tumor-infiltrating memory CD4+ T cells sorted from the breast tumor. Stated subset: memory CD4+ T cells, CD4+CD45RO+CD25-. The clonotype was recovered from a female donor with breast cancer.

The CDR3 is CASSTSGGRGGTQYF. Written as DNA, the CDR3 is TGTGCCAGCAGCACGAGCGGGGGCCGTGGGGGGACCCAGTACTTC. The rearrangement links TRBV11-2 to TRBJ2-5, with 8 bases identical to TRBD2. The germline CDR1 and CDR2 sequences are SGHAT and FQNNGV. V shed 5 bases, J shed 7 bases, and the junction held 12 bases outside the gene matches. The CDR3 is made up of 15 amino acids.